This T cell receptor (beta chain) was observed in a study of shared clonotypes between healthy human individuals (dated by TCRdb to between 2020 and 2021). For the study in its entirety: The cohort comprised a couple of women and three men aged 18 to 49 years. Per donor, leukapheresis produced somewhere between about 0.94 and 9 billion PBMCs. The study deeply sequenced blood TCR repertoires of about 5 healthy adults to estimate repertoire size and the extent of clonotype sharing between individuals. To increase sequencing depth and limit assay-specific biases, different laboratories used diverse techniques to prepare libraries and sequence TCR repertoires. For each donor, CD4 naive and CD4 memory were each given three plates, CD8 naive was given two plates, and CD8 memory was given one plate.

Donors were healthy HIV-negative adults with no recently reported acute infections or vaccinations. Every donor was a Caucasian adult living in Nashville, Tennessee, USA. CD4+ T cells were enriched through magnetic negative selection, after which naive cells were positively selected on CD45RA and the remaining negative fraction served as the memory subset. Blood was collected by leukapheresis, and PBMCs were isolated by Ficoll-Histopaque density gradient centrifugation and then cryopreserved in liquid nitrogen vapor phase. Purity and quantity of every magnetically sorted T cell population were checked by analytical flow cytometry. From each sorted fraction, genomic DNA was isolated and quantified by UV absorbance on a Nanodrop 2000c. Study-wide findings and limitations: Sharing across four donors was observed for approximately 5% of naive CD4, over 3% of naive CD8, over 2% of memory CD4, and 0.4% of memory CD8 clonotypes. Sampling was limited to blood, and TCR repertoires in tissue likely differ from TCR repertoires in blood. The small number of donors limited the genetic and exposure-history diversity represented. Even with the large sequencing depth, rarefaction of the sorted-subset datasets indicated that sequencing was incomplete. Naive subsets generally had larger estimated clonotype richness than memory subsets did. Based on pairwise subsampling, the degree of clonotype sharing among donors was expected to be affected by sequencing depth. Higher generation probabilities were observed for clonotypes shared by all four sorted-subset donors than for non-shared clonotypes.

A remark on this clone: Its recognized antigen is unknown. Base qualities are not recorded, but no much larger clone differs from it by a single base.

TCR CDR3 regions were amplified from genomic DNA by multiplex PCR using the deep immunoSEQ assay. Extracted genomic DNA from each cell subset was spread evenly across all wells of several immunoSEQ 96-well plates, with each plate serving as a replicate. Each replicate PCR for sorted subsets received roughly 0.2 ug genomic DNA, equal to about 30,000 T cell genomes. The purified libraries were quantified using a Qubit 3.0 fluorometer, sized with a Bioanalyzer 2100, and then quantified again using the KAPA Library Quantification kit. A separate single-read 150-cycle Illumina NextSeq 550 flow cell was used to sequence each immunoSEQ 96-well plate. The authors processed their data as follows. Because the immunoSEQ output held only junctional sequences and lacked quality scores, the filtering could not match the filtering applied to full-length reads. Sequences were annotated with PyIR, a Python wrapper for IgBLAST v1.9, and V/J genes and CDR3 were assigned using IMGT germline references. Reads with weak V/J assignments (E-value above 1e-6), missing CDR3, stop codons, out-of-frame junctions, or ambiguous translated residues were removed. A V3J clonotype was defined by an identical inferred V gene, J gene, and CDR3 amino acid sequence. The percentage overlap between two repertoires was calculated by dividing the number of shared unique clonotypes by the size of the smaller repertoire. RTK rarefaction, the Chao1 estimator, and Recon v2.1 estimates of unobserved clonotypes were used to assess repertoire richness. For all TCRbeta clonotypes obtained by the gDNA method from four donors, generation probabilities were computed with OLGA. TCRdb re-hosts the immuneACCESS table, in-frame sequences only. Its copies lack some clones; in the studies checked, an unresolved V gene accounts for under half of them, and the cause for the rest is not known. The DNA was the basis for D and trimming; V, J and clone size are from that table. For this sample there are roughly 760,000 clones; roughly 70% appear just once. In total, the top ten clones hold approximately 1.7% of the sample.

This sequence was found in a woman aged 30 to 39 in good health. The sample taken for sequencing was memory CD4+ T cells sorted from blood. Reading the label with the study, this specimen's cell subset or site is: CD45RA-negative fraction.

The DNA is TGTGCCAGCAGCTCGATTACCGGGACAGGGACGCAAGAGACCCAGTACTTC. Its protein reads: CASSSITGTGTQETQYF. The chain employs TRBV5-5 and TRBJ2-5; 9 of the junction bases match TRBD1. The CDR3 runs 17 amino acids, cysteine and phenylalanine included. Only the CDR3 portion is preserved as DNA: 51 bases, with reading frame beginning at the first base. Germline trimming: 3 bases from V, 2 bases from J; junction bases outside gene matches: 11. Looking up the germline V gene (reference sequence) yields CDR1 SGHKS and CDR2 YYEKEE. The variable domain in full, with residues beyond the CDR3 obtained from the reference TRBV5-5 and TRBJ2-5 genes, is DAGVTQSPTHLIKTRGQQVTLRCSPISGHKSVSWYQQVLGQGPQFIFQYYEKEERGRGNFPDRFSARQFPNYSSELNVNALLLGDSALYLCASSSITGTGTQETQYFGPGTRLLVL.